The 5 T cell receptor beta chains presented below share a single source sample, sequenced in a study of vaccination effects on CD4 cells after COVID-19. Data came from immunoSEQ multiplex PCR; TCRdb stores just in-frame clones and leaves some out. The repertoire consists of approximately 78,000 clones, with about 81% occurring once and the leading ten covering 1% to 1.5%. Antigens of these TCRs are unknown. Ahead of sequencing, the ViraFEST assay grew antigen-specific CD4+ T cells using viral peptide pools. The culture ran for roughly ten days, and then CD4+ T cells were isolated. Participants were given two doses of BNT162b2 or mRNA-1273 vaccine. The sample consisted of CD4+ T cells from PBMCs cultured with HCoV-229E spike peptides, taken after COVID-19 vaccination. These receptors were taken from a human donor who received a COVID-19 vaccine.

The CDR3 bases are TGTGCCAGCAGCCCACAGGGTAATCAGCCCCAGCATTTT. As protein: CASSPQGNQPQHF. The J gene is TRBJ1-5, the V gene TRBV7-2, with TRBD1 as a possible D gene (6 bases). The CDR3 has 13 amino acids. V was cut by 5 bases and J by 4 bases, with 9 bases left in between. CDR1 is SGHTA and CDR2 is FQGNSA in the germline V gene.

The count of this clone is one. The rearrangement joins TRBV18 to TRBJ2-3, with 9 bases that match TRBD2. V was clipped by 6 bases and J by 2 bases; unmatched bases: 6. CDR1 is KGHSH, CDR2 LQKENI, per germline. This CDR3 region has 15 residues. This chain's CDR3 is CASSQTSGTTDTQYF. The CDR3 DNA reads as TGTGCCAGCTCCCAGACTAGCGGAACCACAGATACGCAGTATTTT.

The CDR3 region has the DNA TGTGCCATCACGGGACAGCCGAATCAGCCCCAGCATTTT. This encodes CAITGQPNQPQHF. This chain joins TRBV10-3 and TRBJ1-5; 7 bases are a match to TRBD1. The CDR3 covers 13 residues. The ends lost 7 bases at V and 4 bases at J; junction bases unmatched: 4. Germline values: CDR1 ENHRY, CDR2 SYGVKD.

The gene calls are TRBV19 and TRBJ1-1; 7 nucleotides agree with TRBD1. Trimming took 5 bases from V and 4 from J; bases not matched to a gene: 10. The CDR3 is made up of 15 amino acids. Germline assignment: CDR1 LNHDA and CDR2 SQIVND (reference sequence). The CDR3 reads CASSVRQGTGTEAFF. In DNA form, the CDR3 reads TGTGCCAGTAGTGTAAGACAGGGAACGGGCACTGAAGCTTTCTTT. Variable domain in full (rest from reference TRBV19 and TRBJ1-1): DGGITQSPKYLFRKEGQNVTLSCEQNLNHDAMYWYRQDPGQGLRLIYYSQIVNDFQKGDIAEGYSVSREKKESFPLTVTSAQKNPTAFYLCASSVRQGTGTEAFFGQGTRLTVV.

The J gene is TRBJ2-2, the V gene TRBV30; 9 nucleotides match TRBD2. The CDR3 has 14 amino acids. The trim removed 5 bases at V and 5 bases at J, leaving 6 bases unmatched. The germline gives CDR1 GTSNPN, CDR2 SVGIG (reference sequence). CDR3 bases: TGTGCCTGGGGTAGCGGGGGAGCTACCGGGGAGCTGTTTTTT. Its translation is CAWGSGGATGELFF. Drawing the rest from reference TRBV30 and TRBJ2-2, the complete variable domain is SQTIHQWPATLVQPVGSPLSLECTVEGTSNPNLYWYRQAAGRGLQLLFYSVGIGQISSEVPQNLSASRPQDRQFILSSKKLLLSDSGFYLCAWGSGGATGELFFGEGSRLTVL.